Presented here are 24 T cell receptor beta chains from one specimen sequenced in a study of blood T cell repertoires in COVID-19. Clones were sequenced by immunoSEQ multiplex PCR, and TCRdb holds only the in-frame ones, with some missing. This sample has approximately 150,000 clones, with more than 60% found just once. The sequenced sample was peripheral blood. The source is a woman aged 55-69 years with acute or convalescent COVID-19.

The chain links TRBV2 to TRBJ2-1; the D gene is possibly TRBD1 (5 bases). This CDR3 region has 13 residues. Germline values: CDR1 SNHLY, CDR2 FYNNEI. V shed 7 bases and J shed 9 bases, with 16 bases lying between them. The CDR3 spells CASTLRALAEQFF. In DNA, the CDR3 is TGTGCCAGCACCCTCAGGGCGTTGGCTGAGCAGTTCTTC.

CDR3 sequence: CASSPRTGWESPLHF. CDR3 nucleotide sequence: TGTGCCAGCAGTCCCAGAACAGGGTGGGAATCACCCCTCCACTTT. The rearrangement uses TRBV27 and TRBJ1-6; possible D gene TRBD1, 6 bases. The ends were cut back, 5 bases at V and 10 bases at J, with 18 bases in the middle. The length of the CDR3 is 15 residues. From germline, CDR1 is MNHEY and CDR2 SMNVEV (reference sequence).

The CDR3 DNA is TGTGCCAGCAGTGGGGGACAGGGCAGTCTAAACTATGGCTACACCTTC. Translation: CASSGGQGSLNYGYTF. V is TRBV7-9 and J is TRBJ1-2; 9 positions match TRBD1. The junction had 10 bases not matched to a gene; V was cut back by 6 bases and J by 2 bases. This CDR3 comprises 16 residues. Germline CDR1 reads SEHNR; CDR2 reads FQNEAQ (reference sequence).

The rearrangement uses TRBV28 and TRBJ2-1; tentatively, D is TRBD2 (6 bases). V lost 5 bases and J 4 bases, leaving 15 bases between the germline ends. Germline values: CDR1 MDHEN, CDR2 SYDVKM. The CDR3 is 15 residues long. The CDR3 DNA reads TGTGCCAGCAGTCTTAGCGGCTCGTCGTACAATGAGCAGTTCTTC. Translated, it gives CASSLSGSSYNEQFF. The variable domain in full, completed from reference TRBV28 and TRBJ2-1, reads DVKVTQSSRYLVKRTGEKVFLECVQDMDHENMFWYRQDPGLGLRLIYFSYDVKMKEKGDIPEGYSVSREKKERFSLILESASTNQTSMYLCASSLSGSSYNEQFFGPGTRLTVL.

This chain uses TRBV19 with TRBJ2-3; possible D gene TRBD2, 6 bases. The germline gives CDR1 LNHDA, CDR2 SQIVND (reference sequence). Trimming removed 2 bases at V and 4 bases at J, with 13 bases between. The CDR3 runs 15 residues. The CDR3 loop reads CASSISGGPSDTQYF. Here the CDR3 DNA reads TGTGCCAGTAGTATAAGTGGAGGGCCGTCAGATACGCAGTATTTT.

CDR3 sequence (DNA): TGTGCCAGCAGCTTGGGGCCGAAGACAAGAGAGACCCAGTACTTC. Encoded protein: CASSLGPKTRETQYF. The genes are TRBV5-5 and TRBJ2-5; D ambiguous. V was shortened by 0 bases and J by 4 bases, with 13 bases between the two germline ends. The germline gives CDR1 SGHKS, CDR2 YYEKEE (reference sequence). The CDR3 is 15 amino acids. Combining the CDR3 with reference TRBV5-5 and TRBJ2-5 gives the whole variable domain DAGVTQSPTHLIKTRGQQVTLRCSPISGHKSVSWYQQVLGQGPQFIFQYYEKEERGRGNFPDRFSARQFPNYSSELNVNALLLGDSALYLCASSLGPKTRETQYFGPGTRLLVL.

The chain combines TRBV30 with TRBJ2-1; 9 positions agree with TRBD1. This CDR3 has 11 residues. From germline, CDR1 is GTSNPN and CDR2 SVGIG (reference sequence). The CDR3 DNA sequence: TGTGCGACAGGGGGCTACAATGAGCAGTTCTTC. This sequence encodes CATGGYNEQFF.

V is TRBV19 and J is TRBJ2-5; weak D call: TRBD2 (6 bases). Germline V lookup: CDR1 LNHDA, CDR2 SQIVND (reference sequence). There are 14 residues in the CDR3. V was trimmed by 6 bases and J by 1 base, leaving 12 bases between them. In DNA form, the CDR3 reads TGTGCCAGTAGCGGAGGGAGTAGCCAAGAGACCCAGTACTTC. Amino acid sequence: CASSGGSSQETQYF. The variable domain in full, completed from reference TRBV19 and TRBJ2-5, reads DGGITQSPKYLFRKEGQNVTLSCEQNLNHDAMYWYRQDPGQGLRLIYYSQIVNDFQKGDIAEGYSVSREKKESFPLTVTSAQKNPTAFYLCASSGGSSQETQYFGPGTRLLVL.

The CDR3 nucleotides read TGTGCCAGCAGTCCTACCGGGATAGCGGGAAAAAATGAGCAGTTCTTC. It translates to CASSPTGIAGKNEQFF. The chain links TRBV28 to TRBJ2-1, with 8 bases aligning to TRBD2. This CDR3 has 16 amino acids. After removal of 5 bases from V and 7 bases from J, the junction contained 13 bases not matched to a gene. Germline V gene lookup returns CDR1 MDHEN and CDR2 SYDVKM.

The gene calls are TRBV7-9 and TRBJ1-4, with TRBD1 identical over 7 bases. Per the germline V gene, CDR1 is SEHNR and CDR2 is FQNEAQ (reference sequence). The trim removed 1 base at V and 6 bases at J, leaving 8 bases unmatched. The CDR3 contains 16 residues. CDR3 region: CASSLGDRGADEKLFF. DNA of the CDR3: TGTGCCAGCAGCTTAGGGGACAGAGGGGCTGATGAAAAACTGTTTTTT.

The chain carries TRBV30 and TRBJ2-5; D remains ambiguous. CDR3 size: 13 residues. CDR1 and CDR2 (germline): GTSNPN, SVGIG (reference sequence). V lost 2 bases to trimming and J lost 5 bases, with 12 bases between them. The CDR3 sequence is CAWSPTDRETQYF. CDR3 nucleotides: TGTGCCTGGAGTCCCACAGATAGGGAGACCCAGTACTTC.

J is TRBJ1-5 and V is TRBV10-3; D may be TRBD1 (5 bases). Trimming shortened V by 3 bases and J by 6 bases, and 18 bases separated the two germline ends. Germline V gene data show CDR1 as ENHRY and CDR2 as SYGVKD. The CDR3 runs 16 residues. The CDR3 region is CAISDSGGDPGQPQHF. In DNA, the CDR3 is TGTGCCATCAGTGACTCCGGGGGTGACCCCGGTCAGCCCCAGCATTTT.

The V and J genes are TRBV28 and TRBJ1-6, with a tentative D call TRBD1 (5 bases). Germline-derived CDR1 and CDR2 are MDHEN and SYDVKM. Between the trimmed V and J ends, which lost 6 bases and 7 bases, there was a span of 13 bases. The CDR3 has 14 residues. The CDR3 reads CASRTPGGNSPLHF. CDR3 in DNA: TGTGCCAGCAGGACCCCTGGGGGGAATTCACCCCTCCACTTT.

This chain joins TRBV6-6 and TRBJ2-5; perhaps TRBD2 as D (6 bases). The CDR3 runs 17 residues. Germline V lookup: CDR1 MNHNY, CDR2 SVGAGI (reference sequence). V lost 5 bases and J lost 1, with 20 bases in between. DNA of the CDR3: TGTGCCAGCAGTCCCCGTCTGAGGGGAGGCCCCCAAGAGACCCAGTACTTC. As protein: CASSPRLRGGPQETQYF.

This clone was found a few times. The V call is TRBV6-5, the J call TRBJ1-1; D is unclear. CDR1 and CDR2 (germline): MNHEY, SVGAGI. The CDR3 totals 15 residues. V was pared by 5 bases and J by 0 bases, with 13 bases between. The CDR3 DNA is TGTGCCAGCAGTCGTTCCTTCCGGGTGAACACTGAAGCTTTCTTT. Translation: CASSRSFRVNTEAFF.

The chain couples TRBV13 to TRBJ2-1; 11 bases align to TRBD2. Trimming cost V 8 bases and J 6 bases; bases outside gene matches: 15. Germline V lookup: CDR1 PRHDT, CDR2 FYEKMQ (reference sequence). This CDR3 has 17 amino acids. CDR3 nucleotides: TGTGCCAGCGCAATAGCGGGAGGGTCGGGGTTTGCCAATGAGCAGTTCTTC. This codes for CASAIAGGSGFANEQFF.

This chain joins TRBV15 and TRBJ2-1; a possible D gene is TRBD2 (5 bases). V was trimmed by 9 bases and J by 10 bases, leaving 22 bases between them. CDR3 size: 14 residues. Looked up from germline, CDR1 is LNHNV and CDR2 is YYDKDF (reference sequence). The CDR3, as DNA: TGTGCCACTGGGGAGAGGGCGCCTTTTCGGGAGCAGTTCTTC. Protein sequence: CATGERAPFREQFF.

Only one count was recorded for this clone. The chain uses TRBV9 and TRBJ2-1; 10 bases fit TRBD2. The CDR3 contains 15 residues. The germline V gene has CDR1 SGDLS and CDR2 YYNGEE. V lost 5 bases, J lost 10 bases, and 12 bases stayed unmatched. This CDR3 is CASSSRTSGIGEQFF. CDR3 nucleotides: TGTGCCAGCAGTTCCCGAACTAGCGGGATAGGAGAGCAGTTCTTC.

The rearrangement joins TRBV4-1 to TRBJ1-2, with 7 bases lining up with TRBD1. CDR1 is MGHRA and CDR2 is YSYEKL in the germline V gene. The CDR3 extends over 14 amino acids. The junction had 10 bases not matched to a gene; V was cut back by 10 bases and J by 2 bases. The CDR3: CATGPGQPNYGYTF. CDR3 nucleotides: TGCGCCACCGGGCCGGGACAGCCCAACTATGGCTACACCTTC.

The chain carries TRBV24-1 and TRBJ2-1; TRBD2 is a possible D gene (5 bases). From germline, CDR1 is KGHDR and CDR2 SFDVKD. The CDR3 covers 14 residues. V shed 5 bases and J shed 6 bases, with 13 bases lying between them. CDR3 protein: CATSVGSRGNEQFF. As DNA, the CDR3 is TGTGCCACCAGTGTGGGCTCCCGGGGCAATGAGCAGTTCTTC.

The chain carries TRBV27 and TRBJ1-1; D is possibly TRBD1 (5 bases). The CDR3 has 14 residues. Germline CDR1 MNHEY, CDR2 SMNVEV (reference sequence). The V end lost 3 bases, the J end lost 7 bases, and 15 bases lay between the germline ends. CDR3 DNA: TGTGCCAGCAGTTTCGACAGTCGGGCTGGTGAAGCTTTCTTT. This sequence encodes CASSFDSRAGEAFF.

CDR3 bases: TGCAGCGTTTGGACAGGGGATGGCTACACCTTC. This gives the protein CSVWTGDGYTF. The V and J genes are TRBV29-1 and TRBJ1-2; 9 bases map to TRBD1. J gave up 6 bases and V 5 bases, and 1 base lay outside the gene matches. Germline lookup yields CDR1 SQVTM and CDR2 ANQGSEA. CDR3 length: 11 residues. The variable domain in full, with the rest retrieved from reference TRBV29-1 and TRBJ1-2, is SAVISQKPSRDICQRGTSLTIQCQVDSQVTMMFWYRQQPGQSLTLIATANQGSEATYESGFVIDKFPISRPNLTFSTLTVSNMSPEDSSIYLCSVWTGDGYTFGSGTRLTVV.

The chain employs TRBV27 and TRBJ1-1; D not resolved. There are 14 residues in the CDR3. The ends were cut back, 6 bases at V and 3 bases at J, with 14 bases in the middle. CDR1 MNHEY and CDR2 SMNVEV come from the germline V gene (reference sequence). DNA for the CDR3: TGTGCCAGCAGCCGGACGGGAATGTACACTGAAGCTTTCTTT. Protein product: CASSRTGMYTEAFF.

The chain links TRBV6-2 or TRBV6-3 to TRBJ2-3, with D possibly being TRBD2 (6 bases). The CDR3 is 16 residues long. Germline loops: CDR1 MNHEY, CDR2 SVGEGT. Deletions cut 0 bases from V and 6 bases from J, with 16 bases between. The CDR3 coding sequence is TGTGCCAGCAGTTACTCGGTTCTAGCGATCATCGATACGCAGTATTTT. Protein sequence: CASSYSVLAIIDTQYF.